At least ten counts were recorded for the clone carrying this T cell receptor beta chain. The ends lost 2 bases at V and 4 bases at J; junction bases unmatched: 7. Per the germline V gene, CDR1 is DFQATT and CDR2 is SNEGSKA (reference sequence). The CDR3 has 15 residues. cDNA was made from 500 ng RNA using alpha and beta constant primers. Each of the alpha and beta chains got its own library through chain-specific third strand synthesis with indices. Using its own MiXCR run on the 5' RACE reads, TCRdb lists one record per CDR3 protein. Of roughly 7,700 distinct CDR3 sequences in the sample, 6% to 7.5% were seen once. This entry belongs to a study of HIV-infected patients and healthy controls. No cell fractionation was done, so the repertoire covers all unsorted peripheral blood T cells.

The sequence came from an adult with HIV infection. The rearrangement uses TRBV20-1 and TRBJ1-2; 10 bases are shared with TRBD1. The sample consisted of blood, taken before antiretroviral therapy. Here the CDR3 DNA reads TGCAGTGCTAGACCCAAGACAGGGGGCAGCTATGGCTACACCTTC. This encodes CSARPKTGGSYGYTF.